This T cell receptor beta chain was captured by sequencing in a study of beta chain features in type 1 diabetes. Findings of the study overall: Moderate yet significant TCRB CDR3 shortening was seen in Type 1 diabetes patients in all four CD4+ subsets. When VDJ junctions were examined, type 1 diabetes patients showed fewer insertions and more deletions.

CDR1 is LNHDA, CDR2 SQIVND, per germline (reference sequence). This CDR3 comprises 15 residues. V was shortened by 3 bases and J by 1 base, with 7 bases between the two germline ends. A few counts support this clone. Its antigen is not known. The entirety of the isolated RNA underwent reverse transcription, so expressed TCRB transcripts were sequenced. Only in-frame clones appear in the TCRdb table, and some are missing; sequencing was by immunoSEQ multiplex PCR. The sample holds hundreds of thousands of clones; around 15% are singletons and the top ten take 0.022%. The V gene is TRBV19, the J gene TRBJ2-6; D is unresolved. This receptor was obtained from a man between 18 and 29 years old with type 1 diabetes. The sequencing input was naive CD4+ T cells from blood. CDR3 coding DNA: TGTGCCAGTAGTATTGAGCCTTCTGGGGCCAACGTCCTGACTTTC. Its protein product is CASSIEPSGANVLTF.